This T cell receptor beta chain was sequenced during a study of blood T cell repertoires in COVID-19 (dated by TCRdb to 2020 to 2022). Background for the entire study: Collaborator samples came from the United States, Italy and Spain and covered acute and convalescent phases of COVID-19. The prospective study material was composed of cDNA or gDNA derived from T cells, B-cell-depleted T cells, or PBMCs. Subjects who had been exposed to COVID-19, were actively infected with it, or had recovered from it provided the deeply sampled blood TCRbeta repertoires that made up the dataset. The repertoires were released in a freely available public database intended as a resource for research on the immune response to SARS-CoV-2. The samples were drawn from the first 160 participants of the ongoing ImmuneRACE study and from some 1,300 subjects provided by 6 global collaborators. Nearly every sample came with metadata listing a de-identified subject ID, COVID-19 status, age in years and sex. Where available, HLA class I and class II types were taken from metadata supplied by the sample provider and were not determined by assay-based typing.

Collaborating institutions collected whole blood in K2EDTA tubes following their own protocols. For TCRbeta analysis, collaborators shipped samples in one of three forms: frozen whole blood, isolated PBMCs, or DNA extracted from either of those sample types. This clone has just one count. Its cognate antigen has yet to be identified. Base-call qualities are not available, and no considerably larger clone is one nucleotide away. General conclusions and limits of the study: Clinical and demographic metadata were provided uncurated, with the amount varying by source and participant.

Its CDR3 holds 16 amino acids, cysteine through phenylalanine. The retained sequence is limited to the CDR3, 48 bases, with the frame set at the first base. CDR1 and CDR2 were assigned from the germline V gene as LGHNA and YSLEER. Trimming at the junction amounts to 0 bases on V and 0 bases on J, and the germline ends lie 12 bases apart. The immunoSEQ Assay, a bias-controlled multiplex PCR, was used to amplify TCRbeta CDR3 regions from genomic DNA. The authors' pipeline ran thus. The number of nucleated cells in each sample was estimated from the amplification of reference gene primers within the assay. To quantify the absolute abundance of each unique TCRbeta CDR3 rearrangement, sequence reads were collapsed and filtered. For each sample, productive Simpson clonality was calculated by taking the square root of Simpson's diversity index across productive rearrangements. Imported from immuneACCESS, the table was reduced by TCRdb to in-frame sequences with V and J called. These copies leave out some clones; in studies compared against another copy, an unresolved V gene accounts for under half, and the cause of the remainder is not known. V and J calls and clone size follow that table, whereas D and trimming were derived from the DNA. For this sample there are 110,000 or so clones; more than 80% appear just once. The biggest ten clones account for less than 11% of the sample.

The TCR was taken from a human donor in a cohort sampled during active COVID-19. The chain joins TRBV4-3 to TRBJ2-7; no D gene can be assigned with confidence. The sequenced sample consisted of peripheral blood. The CDR3 reads CASSQDYRQVSYEQYF. At the DNA level, the sequence is TGCGCCAGCAGCCAAGATTACCGGCAGGTCTCCTACGAGCAGTACTTC.